These 14 T cell receptor beta chains came from one sample sequenced in a study of T cell responses to AZD1222 COVID-19 vaccine. Profiled with immunoSEQ multiplex PCR; TCRdb holds only in-frame clones, not every one. Among under 140,000 clones listed, about 85% were seen once. The sequenced sample was peripheral blood, obtained on day 0 of AZD1222 vaccination. These receptors came from an adult in good health.

This clone occurred a few times. This chain links TRBV19 with TRBJ2-1; TRBD2 might be the D (6 bases). The germline V gene encodes CDR1 LNHDA and CDR2 SQIVND (reference sequence). This CDR3 contains 16 residues. Trimming stripped 7 bases from V and 0 bases from J, with 16 bases between. CDR3 nucleotide sequence: TGTGCCAGTACACTTCAAGCGGGCCGCTCCTACAATGAGCAGTTCTTC. It codes for CASTLQAGRSYNEQFF.

The rearrangement links TRBV6-1 to TRBJ1-4; D unclear. V was cut by 3 bases and J by 7 bases, with 12 bases left in between. The CDR3 length is 14 residues. Germline CDR1 and CDR2: MNHNS and SASEGT. The CDR3: CASSESWGSEKLFF. The CDR3 region has the DNA TGTGCCAGCAGTGAGTCGTGGGGTAGTGAAAAACTGTTTTTT.

This chain joins TRBV7-3 and TRBJ2-1; TRBD2 aligns across 12 bases. V gave up 5 bases and J gave up 7 bases; unmatched junction bases: 9. Germline lookup yields CDR1 SGHTA and CDR2 FQGTGA. The length of the CDR3 is 16 residues. The CDR3 DNA follows: TGTGCCAGCAGCCCCCGGGGGACTAGCGGGCCGAATGAGCAGTTCTTC. It is translated as CASSPRGTSGPNEQFF.

The rearrangement uses TRBV7-2 and TRBJ2-7; 12 bases map to TRBD2. Germline V gives CDR1 SGHTA, CDR2 FQGNSA. V gave up 4 bases and J gave up 3 bases; unmatched junction bases: 10. The CDR3 spans 17 residues. CDR3 coding DNA: TGTGCCAGCAGCTCCCCATATCTAGCGGGGGGGCACTACGAGCAGTACTTC. Translated: CASSSPYLAGGHYEQYF.

This sequence joins TRBV19 and TRBJ2-7; weak D call: TRBD1 (6 bases). The CDR3 extends over 12 amino acids. Between the trimmed V and J ends, which lost 3 bases and 4 bases, there was a span of 7 bases. CDR1 is LNHDA and CDR2 is SQIVND in the germline V gene (reference sequence). The chain's CDR3 is CASSMQGYEQYF. The CDR3, as DNA: TGTGCCAGTAGTATGCAGGGGTACGAGCAGTACTTC.

The chain has TRBV7-3 and TRBJ1-3; D is unclear. The ends were cut back, 5 bases at V and 0 bases at J, with 11 bases in the middle. The CDR3 covers 15 residues. Per the germline V gene, CDR1 is SGHTA and CDR2 is FQGTGA. The CDR3 coding sequence is TGTGCCAGCAGCCACGGACCCAGCTCTGGAAACACCATATATTTT. Protein: CASSHGPSSGNTIYF.

This clone was found a few times. Other nucleotide sequences from this sample produce the same CDR3. This chain uses TRBV2 with TRBJ2-6, with 7 bases lining up with TRBD1. J was trimmed by 0 bases and V by 6 bases; bases with no gene match: 5. The length of the CDR3 is 16 residues. Germline V CDR1 and CDR2: SNHLY, FYNNEI. In DNA form, the CDR3 reads TGTGCCAGCAGCCGGGACAGTTCCTCTGGGGCCAACGTCCTGACTTTC. Encoded protein: CASSRDSSSGANVLTF.

The chain carries TRBV29-1 and TRBJ1-2; D might be TRBD1 (6 bases). The CDR3 sequence is 13 residues long. Germline assignment: CDR1 SQVTM and CDR2 ANQGSEA. V lost 5 bases and J lost 7, with 17 bases in between. This CDR3 reads CSVMDSTTGGYTF. The CDR3, as DNA: TGCAGCGTTATGGACAGCACCACGGGTGGCTACACCTTC. The full variable domain, with the rest looked up from reference TRBV29-1 and TRBJ1-2, is SAVISQKPSRDICQRGTSLTIQCQVDSQVTMMFWYRQQPGQSLTLIATANQGSEATYESGFVIDKFPISRPNLTFSTLTVSNMSPEDSSIYLCSVMDSTTGGYTFGSGTRLTVV.

This chain joins TRBV18 and TRBJ1-6, with D perhaps matching TRBD1 (6 bases). Trimming left V 0 bases short and J 7 bases short, with 16 bases between. The germline V gene has CDR1 KGHSH and CDR2 LQKENI. This CDR3 is built from 17 residues. The CDR3 region has the DNA TGTGCCAGCTCACCACCAGGTGTTATCAGGGGAAATTCACCCCTCCACTTT. As protein: CASSPPGVIRGNSPLHF.

The genes are TRBV4-3 and TRBJ1-4; D is undetermined. Germline values: CDR1 LGHNA, CDR2 YSLEER. This CDR3 spans 15 amino acids. Trimming took off 4 bases at V and 0 bases at J, with 9 bases between the two ends. For the CDR3, the DNA is TGCGCCAGCAGCCGAGCGGCAGCAACTAATGAAAAACTGTTTTTT. Its protein product is CASSRAAATNEKLFF.

This sequence joins TRBV30 and TRBJ2-1; 10 positions match TRBD1. Germline V gene sequence: CDR1 GTSNPN, CDR2 SVGIG (reference sequence). V gave up 6 bases and J gave up 2 bases; unmatched junction bases: 7. The CDR3 loop spans 15 amino acids. CDR3 amino acids: CACSGTGEPYNEQFF. In DNA, the CDR3 is TGTGCCTGCTCCGGGACAGGGGAGCCCTACAATGAGCAGTTCTTC.

CDR3: CASSQLPGPNTGELFF. In nucleotides, the CDR3 is TGTGCCAGCTCACAACTCCCGGGACCAAACACCGGGGAGCTGTTTTTT. V gene TRBV18 combines with J gene TRBJ2-2, with D perhaps being TRBD1 or TRBD2 (5 bases each). The CDR3 has 16 residues. Deletions cut 4 bases from V and 2 bases from J, with 14 bases between. The germline V gene encodes CDR1 KGHSH and CDR2 LQKENI.

Remarks on this clone: The same CDR3 can be traced to other DNA sequences in this sample. The chain employs TRBV4-2 and TRBJ2-5, with TRBD2 matching 9 bases. The CDR3 sequence is 17 residues long. CDR1 and CDR2 from the germline V gene are LGHNA and YNFKEQ. Trimming removed 1 base from V and 1 base from J; junction bases left unmatched: 7. The CDR3 spells CASSQVGAGGFQETQYF. As DNA, the CDR3 is TGTGCCAGCAGCCAAGTCGGGGCGGGGGGGTTCCAAGAGACCCAGTACTTC.

This chain connects TRBV11-2 to TRBJ1-2; 8 positions agree with TRBD1. The CDR3 extends over 17 amino acids. Germline trimming cut 2 bases from V and 7 bases from J; bases unmatched to any gene: 15. CDR1 and CDR2 from the germline V gene are SGHAT and FQNNGV. The CDR3 region has the DNA TGTGCCAGCAGCTTAACAAACAGGCAGGGGGCAGCGGGTGGCTACACCTTC. Translating it yields CASSLTNRQGAAGGYTF.